This TCR beta chain stems from a study of blood T cell repertoires in COVID-19. Turning to the study itself: The samples span acute and convalescent COVID-19 from the United States, Italy and Spain. The cDNA or gDNA used as material had been derived from T cells, B-cell-depleted T cells, or PBMCs.

Original processing methods: Amplification from reference gene primers served as the basis for estimated nucleated cell counts. Data came from immunoSEQ multiplex PCR; TCRdb stores just in-frame clones and leaves some out. Clonal size and the V and J genes are those of that table, whereas D and trimming came from the DNA. The table shows 450,000 or so clones, with 85% to 90% occurring only once. Those enrolled in Seattle joined during active infection and were followed longitudinally afterward. Germline V gives CDR1 MDHEN, CDR2 SYDVKM. Unmatched junction bases numbered 6, after V lost 9 bases and J lost 3 bases. This CDR3 is built from 13 residues.

Sequencing input: peripheral blood. The chain is built from TRBV28 and TRBJ2-7; the match to TRBD1 covers 9 bases. This sequence originates from a man between 18 and 35 years old with COVID-19, enrolled during active disease. CDR3 protein: CASRDRVNYEQYF. The CDR3 DNA is TGTGCCAGTCGGGACAGGGTTAACTACGAGCAGTACTTC.